Listed below are T cell receptor beta chains from one sample, sequenced in a study of blood T cell repertoires in COVID-19. The protocol was immunoSEQ multiplex PCR, while the TCRdb copy is restricted to in-frame clones and leaves out a portion. Among some 220,000 clones listed, around 91% were seen once. The sequencing input was PBMCs or T cells enriched from blood (not recorded which). The receptors shown here come from a woman between 18 and 29 years old in a cohort exposed to, infected with or recovered from COVID-19 (not recorded which). Both conserved end residues are part of each CDR3. Fields, in order: J gene, V gene, clone size, CDR3 protein. Only some rows state a clone size, as once, few, many or a class for expanded clones.

TRBJ1-1 | TRBV3-1/TRBV3-2 | NA | CASSSHGTLEAFF
TRBJ2-1 | TRBV28 | NA | CASRRGGSYNEQFF
TRBJ1-2 | TRBV7-9 | NA | CASSLGGPESGYTF
TRBJ2-2 | TRBV9 | NA | CASSFSGGNTGELFF
TRBJ1-6 | TRBV7-9 | NA | CASSHGGQLTNSPLHF
TRBJ2-2 | TRBV5-1 | NA | CASSPTSGRASGELFF
TRBJ1-1 | TRBV18 | NA | CASSPAGSNTEAFF
TRBJ1-1 | TRBV5-5 | few | CASSLGDRGMNTEAFF
TRBJ2-7 | TRBV4-1 | once | CASSQDNPFYEQYF
TRBJ1-2 | TRBV18 | NA | CASSNTQGDGDGYTF
TRBJ2-5 | TRBV24-1 | NA | CATSVAAQETQYF
TRBJ1-5 | TRBV6-5 | NA | CASSPLGHQPQHF
TRBJ1-2 | TRBV2 | NA | CASSEVRYGYTF
TRBJ2-7 | TRBV5-3 | NA | CARVEGLEQYF
TRBJ1-6 | TRBV14 | NA | CASSQDPPTAYNSPLHF
TRBJ2-1 | TRBV7-9 | NA | CASSLDGWRLDNEQFF
TRBJ1-1 | TRBV28 | NA | CASSLGGRANTEAFF
TRBJ1-5 | TRBV19 | NA | CASSLRYGGLSNQPQHF
TRBJ1-1 | TRBV5-4 | NA | CASSLGTVMNTEAFF
TRBJ2-2 | TRBV7-6 | NA | CASSSPGQGRTGELFF
TRBJ1-1 | TRBV11-3 | NA | CASKLQAPTEAFF
TRBJ2-3 | TRBV5-1 | once | CASSPPSQVEGTDTQYF
TRBJ1-5 | TRBV19 | NA | CASQGREVQPQHF
TRBJ1-2 | TRBV28 | NA | CASTLGQGGYGYTF
TRBJ2-5 | TRBV7-9 | NA | CASSPRGQDRQETQYF
TRBJ2-5 | TRBV9 | NA | CASSVAGGVGETQYF
TRBJ2-7 | TRBV7-9 | NA | CASSRASGLYEQYF
TRBJ2-7 | TRBV3-1/TRBV3-2 | once | CASSQSLGDYEQYF
TRBJ1-3 | TRBV6-5 | NA | CASSLFGGGNTIYF
TRBJ2-2 | TRBV11-2 | NA | CASSPRPGDTGELFF
TRBJ2-1 | TRBV5-5 | NA | CASSFEAGYNEQFF
TRBJ1-3 | TRBV7-4 | NA | CASSFDRPRGGNTIYF
TRBJ1-2 | TRBV20-1 | NA | CSASEEGYGYTF
TRBJ1-1 | TRBV20-1 | NA | CSATGGFEAFF
TRBJ2-3 | TRBV7-9 | NA | CASNTVGGVTDTQYF
TRBJ1-1 | TRBV12-3/TRBV12-4 | NA | CASRTTGGTEAFF
TRBJ2-5 | TRBV5-8 | NA | CASSLGQGYQETQYF
TRBJ1-2 | TRBV5-1 | NA | CASSNSDSSYGYTF
TRBJ2-3 | TRBV3-1/TRBV3-2 | NA | CASSQERKRTDTQYF
TRBJ1-5 | TRBV5-6 | NA | CASSRFAGTGDQPQHF
TRBJ2-1 | TRBV5-4 | NA | CASSFVSGLADNEQFF
TRBJ2-1 | TRBV11-3 | NA | CASSLVAVDYNEQFF
TRBJ1-1 | TRBV4-2 | once | CASSPGQGDTEAFF
TRBJ1-4 | TRBV28 | NA | CASSSPGTNEKLFF
TRBJ2-2 | TRBV7-8 | NA | CASTWGGLTTGELFF
TRBJ1-3 | TRBV25-1 | NA | CASSELQGFGNTIYF
TRBJ1-4 | TRBV5-8 | NA | CASSPGQGGEKLFF
TRBJ1-6 | TRBV4-1 | NA | CASSHGQLNNSPLHF
TRBJ2-1 | TRBV12-3/TRBV12-4 | NA | CASSSGGYNEQFF